This TCR beta chain was identified during a study of regulatory T cells in long-lasting Graves disease. This CDR3 has 12 residues. Between the trimmed V and J ends, which lost 6 bases and 8 bases, there was a span of 13 bases. This clonotype was detected ten times or more. Time point noted: newly diagnosed GD, antithyroid drugs for less than 3 months. RNA isolated from PBMCs was used to make the TCR library. In building TCR beta libraries, iRepertoire HTBI primers were used together with Arm-PCR of CDR3 regions. TCRdb used MiXCR to reprocess the multiplex PCR reads, holding one entry per CDR3 protein. The profile shows about 540,000 distinct CDR3 sequences, about 14% of them singletons. The same sample was also used in a study of T cells in Graves' hyperthyroidism and ophthalmopathy.

This TCR derives from a man aged 25 to 45 with Graves disease. The sample consisted of peripheral blood mononuclear cells (PBMCs), taken at new diagnosis, from a patient treated with antithyroid drugs. V usage is TRBV12-3 or TRBV12-4 and J usage is TRBJ1-2, with D possibly matching TRBD1 (5 bases). CDR3 in amino acids: CASRVGAKGYTF. The CDR3 nucleotides read TGTGCCAGCAGGGTAGGGGCAAAGGGCTACACCTTC.